This TCR beta chain was captured by sequencing in a study of blood T cell repertoires in COVID-19. Original processing notes: By means of reference gene primer amplification, nucleated cell counts were estimated. This table comes from immunoSEQ multiplex PCR, and its TCRdb copy is limited to in-frame clones, with some not included. The DNA gave D and trimming, while V, J and clone size come from that table. The sample lists more than 85,000 clones, around 90% seen once, with approximately 2% in the top ten. The germline V and J ends were trimmed by 2 bases and 0 bases, with 13 bases remaining between them. Germline V gene data show CDR1 as LNHDA and CDR2 as SQIVND (reference sequence). The CDR3 runs to 17 residues.

The chain uses TRBV19 and TRBJ2-2; D is possibly TRBD2 (6 bases). The sequenced material came from peripheral blood. This receptor was taken from a woman aged 50 to 65 with COVID-19, enrolled during active disease. CDR3 DNA: TGTGCCAGTAGTATAAAGGGACTTCTAGCGAACACCGGGGAGCTGTTTTTT. Amino acids: CASSIKGLLANTGELFF.